These 24 T cell receptor beta chains originate from one sample sequenced in a study of tissue T cells after allogeneic stem cell transplantation. Time point defined: mouse harvest day 7 after allogeneic transplant. Mouse grafts combined 10^7 T-cell-depleted bone marrow cells with 10^6 splenic CD5+ T cells. The method was immunoSEQ multiplex PCR; TCRdb's version includes in-frame clones alone and lacks a portion of them. This table holds some 7,700 clones, over 40% found once. Sequenced sample: gut tissue. These receptors all stem from a female BALB/c mouse given C57BL/6 T cells with graft-versus-host disease after an allogeneic hematopoietic cell transplant.

This clone is labeled medium-sized (0.01 to 0.1%). Genes here carry mouse names. The read ends 1 residue shy of where the CDR3 ends; the end is completed using the germline J gene. The J gene is TRBJ1-5, the V gene TRBV31, with TRBD1 matching 8 bases. Trimming at V came to 1 base and at J to 4 bases, leaving 3 bases not matched to a gene. CDR3 length: 14 amino acids. Germline V lookup: CDR1 GKSSPN, CDR2 SITVG. This chain's CDR3 is CAWSRDRLNQAPLF. Partial CDR3 DNA: TGTGCCTGGAGTCGGGACAGGCTAAACCAGGCTCCGCTT.

As to this clone: Any gene name here is a mouse gene name. The read gets to within 1 residue of the CDR3 end, and the germline J gene fills in the rest. The gene calls are TRBV3 and TRBJ1-4; D is ambiguous. Trimming left V 8 bases short and J 3 bases short, with 7 bases between. Germline CDR1 is SNHLY and CDR2 is FYNGKV (reference sequence). There are 12 residues in the CDR3. CDR3 DNA (partial): TGTGCCAGCGCGGGTACCAACGAAAGATTATTT. It specifies CASAGTNERLF. In full, the CDR3 is CASAGTNERLFF.

This clone was found a few times. Germline and genes here are mouse. The CDR3 spells CASSPTGGAREQYF. The sequenced CDR3 bases are TGTGCCAGCTCCCCCACTGGGGGGGCGCGGGAACAGTAC. V is TRBV12-1 and J is TRBJ2-7; 11 bases are a match to TRBD2. The sequence runs out 1 residue before the end of the CDR3; the remainder is reconstructed from the germline J gene. Germline CDR1 and CDR2: SGHSN and HYEKVE. The CDR3 spans 14 residues. The V and J ends lost 4 bases and 7 bases, in that order; junction bases with no gene match: 8.

As to this clone: Gene names and germline refer to mouse. The CDR3 bases that were read are TGTGCCAGCAGCCACAGGGTGGCCACAGAAGTCTTC. This codes for CASSHRVATEVF. The complete CDR3 protein is CASSHRVATEVFF. V usage is TRBV26 and J usage is TRBJ1-1; TRBD1 might be the D (6 bases). The sequenced fragment ends 1 residue before the CDR3 boundary, so the rest is inferred from the germline J gene. V dropped 6 bases and J dropped 4 bases, with 12 bases sitting between them. The CDR3 consists of 13 residues. Germline CDR1 reads KGHPV; CDR2 reads FQNQEV (reference sequence).

On this clone: The genes and germline here are from mouse. The CDR3 end lies 1 residue beyond the end of the read and is filled in from the germline J gene. The chain employs TRBV16 and TRBJ1-6; 7 bases are shared with TRBD1. TRBJ1-6 counts as an open reading frame of uncertain function. Germline CDR1 reads SGHSA; CDR2 reads FRNQAP. CDR3 size: 14 residues. The trim removed 3 bases at V and 6 bases at J, leaving 2 bases unmatched. CDR3 bases read: TGTGCAAGCAGCTTGACAGGGAGTAATTCGCCCCTCTAC. It is translated as CASSLTGSNSPLY. The entire CDR3 protein is CASSLTGSNSPLYF.

With regard to this clone: Gene and germline names: mouse. With the read ending 1 residue before the CDR3 end, the germline J gene is used to fill in that end. This chain links TRBV26 with TRBJ2-4; D call uncertain. V lost 5 bases, J lost 0 bases, and 9 bases lay in between. Looked up from germline, CDR1 is KGHPV and CDR2 is FQNQEV (reference sequence). The length of the CDR3 is 14 residues. The part of the CDR3 DNA that was read is TGTGCCAGCAGTGATAGGGCTAGTCAAAACACCTTGTAC. Protein sequence: CASSDRASQNTLY. The whole CDR3 reads CASSDRASQNTLYF.

To note about this clone: The germline and genes are mouse ones. The read terminates 1 residue ahead of where the CDR3 ends, so the germline J gene completes it. The chain combines TRBV22 with TRBJ2-5; TRBD1, the table's D call, was not compared with the DNA. TRBV22 is marked as a pseudogene. The CDR3 runs 11 residues. The part of the CDR3 DNA that was read is TGTGCCAGGGACAGCCAAGACACCCAGTAC. It specifies CARDSQDTQY. The complete CDR3 sequence is CARDSQDTQYF.

Details on this clone: The gene names given are mouse names. The read terminates 1 residue before the CDR3 end, so the remaining end is supplied by the germline J gene. The rearrangement uses TRBV15 and TRBJ1-1; tentatively, D is TRBD1 (5 bases). CDR1 and CDR2 from the germline V gene are SGHND and FRSKSL. The CDR3 has 13 residues. Trimming left V 6 bases short and J 0 bases short, with 8 bases between. CDR3 DNA, as far as it was read: TGTGCCAGCAGGGGGGGGACAAACACAGAAGTCTTC. Its protein is CASRGGTNTEVF. The full CDR3 protein reads CASRGGTNTEVFF.

Notes on this clone: The genes and germline here are from mouse. The sequence runs out 1 residue before the end of the CDR3; the remainder is reconstructed from the germline J gene. This chain joins TRBV19 and TRBJ2-1; no reliable D call. CDR1 and CDR2 (germline): FNHDT, SITEND (reference sequence). Trimming removed 2 bases at V and 4 bases at J, with 1 base between. The CDR3 is 11 residues long. The CDR3 DNA, read in part, is TGTGCCAGCAGTATTTATGCTGAGCAGTTC. This encodes CASSIYAEQF. The whole CDR3 protein is CASSIYAEQFF.

A word on this clone: Genes and germline come from the mouse. The CDR3 end falls 1 residue outside the read, so it is completed with the germline J gene. The chain employs TRBV31 and TRBJ2-3, with 11 bases that match TRBD2. V dropped 3 bases and J dropped 0; count of bases not matched to a gene: 5. This CDR3 spans 16 amino acids. Germline V CDR1 and CDR2: GKSSPN, SITVG. The sequenced part of the CDR3 DNA is TGTGCCTGGAGCCGCCGGGACTGGGGGAGTGCAGAAACGCTGTAT. Its translation: CAWSRRDWGSAETLY. The whole CDR3 protein is CAWSRRDWGSAETLYF.

In this sample, this clone is medium-sized. Mouse gene names and germline throughout. The CDR3 end falls 1 residue outside the read, so it is completed with the germline J gene. This rearrangement joins TRBV12-1 to TRBJ2-7, with D uncertain. The CDR3 loop spans 11 amino acids. Germline V gene lookup returns CDR1 SGHSN and CDR2 HYEKVE. V lost 0 bases to trimming and J lost 3 bases, with 2 bases between them. The CDR3 bases that were read are TGTGCCAGCTCTCTCGTCTATGAACAGTAC. Translation: CASSLVYEQY. The whole CDR3 is CASSLVYEQYF.

This clone came up a few times. The genes and germline here are from mouse. The CDR3 is cut off 1 residue early in the read; its end comes from the germline J gene. The chain combines TRBV13-1 with TRBJ2-2, with 9 positions matching TRBD2. Trimming cost V 0 bases and J 3 bases; bases outside gene matches: 3. The CDR3 loop spans 16 amino acids. In germline, CDR1 is NSHNY, CDR2 SYGAGN. The CDR3: CASSDDWGEDTGQLYF. The CDR3 bases that were read are TGTGCCAGCAGTGATGACTGGGGGGAAGACACCGGGCAGCTCTAC.

On this clone itself: Gene and germline names: mouse. The CDR3 goes on 1 residue after the read ends, and that part is filled in from the germline J gene. The chain carries TRBV23 and TRBJ1-4; no check of the table's D call, TRBD1, against the DNA was made. CDR3 length: 14 residues. Germline lookup yields CDR1 KGHTA and CDR2 FQNQQP. CDR3 sequence reads: CSSSPGTGTERLFF. The DNA read from the CDR3 is TGCTCCAGCAGTCCCGGGACAGGCACCGAAAGATTATTT.

Points on this clone: Gene names and germline refer to mouse. The read ends 1 residue early relative to the CDR3; the germline J gene fills the gap. The V and J genes are TRBV26 and TRBJ2-5, with 7 bases fitting TRBD1. The CDR3 spans 13 residues. J lost 3 bases, V lost 6 bases, and 3 bases had no gene match. Germline CDR1 is KGHPV and CDR2 is FQNQEV (reference sequence). The CDR3 sequence: CASSPGQQDTQYF. CDR3 DNA, as far as it was read: TGTGCCAGCAGCCCGGGACAGCAAGACACCCAGTAC.

Turning to this clone: Germline and genes: mouse. This CDR3 reads CASSSQMDTEVFF. The part of the CDR3 DNA that was read is TGTGCCAGCAGTTCACAGATGGACACAGAAGTCTTC. The chain joins TRBV26 to TRBJ1-1; D remains unclear. Read sequence stops 1 residue before the CDR3 end, and the germline J gene provides the missing end. Germline-derived CDR1 and CDR2 are KGHPV and FQNQEV (reference sequence). The CDR3 spans 13 residues. The V gene lost 5 bases and the J gene lost 3 bases, with 10 bases spanning the gap.

In this sample, this clone turned up a few times. A much larger clone differs by one base, so this may be a read error. Here the gene names and germline are mouse. The read stops 1 residue short of the end of the CDR3; the missing end is completed from the germline J gene. The chain couples TRBV16 to TRBJ2-7; 9 bases agree with TRBD1. The length of the CDR3 is 13 residues. The V gene's germline CDR1 is SGHSA and CDR2 FRNQAP. J gave up 4 bases and V 3 bases, and 1 base lay outside the gene matches. The part of the CDR3 DNA that was read is TGTGCAAGCAGCTTTGGACAGGGGTATGAACAGTAC. Its protein is CASSFGQGYEQY. The full CDR3 reads CASSFGQGYEQYF.

Comment on this clone: The genes are named according to mouse. The read ends 1 residue before the CDR3 terminus; that terminus is restored from the germline J gene. The J gene is TRBJ2-5, the V gene TRBV5; 10 positions agree with TRBD2. The V and J ends lost 0 bases and 4 bases, in that order; junction bases with no gene match: 1. The germline V gene encodes CDR1 LGHNA and CDR2 YNLKQL (reference sequence). The CDR3 covers 15 residues. The CDR3 region is CASSQDGLGEDTQYF. The part of the CDR3 DNA that was read is TGTGCCAGCAGCCAAGATGGACTGGGGGAAGACACCCAGTAC.

This clone was seen a few times. The gene names here belong to mouse. The read ends 1 residue shy of where the CDR3 ends; the end is completed using the germline J gene. The V call is TRBV15, the J call TRBJ2-5; D is ambiguous. Germline CDR1 reads SGHND; CDR2 reads FRSKSL. The length of the CDR3 is 11 residues. V was pared by 1 base and J by 6 bases, with 2 bases between. The sequenced part of the CDR3 DNA is TGTGCCAGCAGTTTAGAGGACACCCAGTAC. It encodes CASSLEDTQY. The complete CDR3 sequence is CASSLEDTQYF.

The sample holds a few counts of this clone. The genes and germline here are from mouse. The read ends 1 residue early relative to the CDR3; the germline J gene fills the gap. The chain carries TRBV26 and TRBJ2-1; 8 positions agree with TRBD2. Germline CDR1 reads KGHPV; CDR2 reads FQNQEV (reference sequence). V trimming: 3 bases; J trimming: 0 bases; junction bases outside the gene matches: 4. The CDR3 contains 16 residues. The chain's CDR3 is CASSLTGGYNYAEQFF. Incomplete CDR3 DNA: TGTGCCAGCAGTCTTACTGGGGGCTATAACTATGCTGAGCAGTTC.

With regard to this clone: Any gene name here is a mouse gene name. The CDR3 goes on 1 residue after the read ends, and that part is filled in from the germline J gene. The V gene is TRBV26, the J gene TRBJ1-3; a possible D gene is TRBD1 (5 bases). With 6 bases removed from V and 0 bases from J, the gap between germline ends came to 9 bases. The CDR3 spans 14 residues. Germline V gene data show CDR1 as KGHPV and CDR2 as FQNQEV (reference sequence). CDR3 loop: CASSLDSSGNTLYF. Partial CDR3 DNA: TGTGCCAGCAGCCTCGACAGTTCTGGAAATACGCTCTAT.

Of note for this clone: Mouse gene names and germline throughout. The read finishes 1 residue shy of the CDR3 end, and the germline J gene is used to complete it. The chain links TRBV26 to TRBJ2-3; no clear D gene. Germline V CDR1 and CDR2: KGHPV, FQNQEV (reference sequence). Trimming left V 2 bases short and J 0 bases short, with 6 bases between. This CDR3 region has 14 residues. Partial CDR3 DNA: TGTGCCAGCAGTCTGGAAACTAGTGCAGAAACGCTGTAT. It translates to CASSLETSAETLY. The entire CDR3 reads CASSLETSAETLYF.

This clone was observed a handful of times. Germline and genes: mouse. The read comes to an end 1 residue before the CDR3 does, leaving the germline J gene to fill in the end. V and J are TRBV19 and TRBJ2-5; D is ambiguous. The CDR3 sequence is 11 residues long. The germline gives CDR1 FNHDT, CDR2 SITEND (reference sequence). V lost 7 bases and J 1 base, leaving 4 bases between the germline ends. The CDR3 spells CASSYQDTQYF. The sequenced CDR3 bases are TGTGCCAGCTCATACCAAGACACCCAGTAC.

This clone was seen more than once but under ten times. Any gene name here is a mouse gene name. The read stops 1 residue short of the end of the CDR3; the missing end is completed from the germline J gene. The chain employs TRBV14 and TRBJ2-7; D gene ambiguous. With 1 base removed from V and 4 bases from J, the gap between germline ends came to 6 bases. The CDR3 consists of 12 residues. Germline CDR1 reads SGHDT; CDR2 reads FRDEAV. The CDR3 reads CASSFPGYEQYF. CDR3 DNA, as far as it was read: TGTGCCAGCAGTTTCCCGGGTTATGAACAGTAC.

This clone was seen a handful of times. Gene names denote mouse genes. The read ends 1 residue before the CDR3 terminus; that terminus is restored from the germline J gene. The chain has TRBV19 and TRBJ2-1; weak D call: TRBD1 (5 bases). The CDR3 extends over 12 amino acids. Germline V gene data show CDR1 as FNHDT and CDR2 as SITEND (reference sequence). V was clipped by 5 bases and J by 6 bases, with 9 bases between them. The CDR3 here is CASRGEPAEQFF. The sequenced CDR3 bases are TGTGCCAGCAGAGGGGAGCCTGCTGAGCAGTTC.